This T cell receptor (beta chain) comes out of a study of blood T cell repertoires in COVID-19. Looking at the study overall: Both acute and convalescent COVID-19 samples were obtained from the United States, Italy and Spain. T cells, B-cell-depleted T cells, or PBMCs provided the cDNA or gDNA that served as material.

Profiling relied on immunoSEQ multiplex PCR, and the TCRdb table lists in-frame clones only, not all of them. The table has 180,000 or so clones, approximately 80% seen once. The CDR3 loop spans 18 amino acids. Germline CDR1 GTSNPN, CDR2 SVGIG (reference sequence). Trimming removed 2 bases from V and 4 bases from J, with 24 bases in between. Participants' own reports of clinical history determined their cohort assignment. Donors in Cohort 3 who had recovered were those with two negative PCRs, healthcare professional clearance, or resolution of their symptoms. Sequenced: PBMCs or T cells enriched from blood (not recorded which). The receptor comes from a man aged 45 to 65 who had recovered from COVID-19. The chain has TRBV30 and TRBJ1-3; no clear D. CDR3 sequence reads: CAWSKQRLNETGGNTIYF. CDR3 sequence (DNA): TGTGCCTGGAGTAAACAACGACTAAACGAGACGGGCGGAAACACCATATATTTT.